The T cell receptor (beta chain) described here comes from a study of blood T cell repertoires in COVID-19. In the study overall: Specimens from acute and convalescent COVID-19 originated in the United States, Italy and Spain. In each case, the material was cDNA or gDNA derived from T cells, B-cell-depleted T cells, or PBMCs.

Participant age was roughly 18 to 100 years, and participants resided in 24 US areas. Study processing details: Researchers report that nucleated cell counts were estimated from reference gene primer amplification. Here immunoSEQ multiplex PCR was the method, and the copy in TCRdb shows in-frame clones only, minus some. That table is the source of V, J and clone size, and D and trimming were worked out from the DNA. The data show around 320,000 clones, over 90% seen once. CDR1 and CDR2 from the germline V gene are LGHDT and YNNKEL (reference sequence). V was clipped by 4 bases and J by 7 bases; unmatched bases: 8. This CDR3 has 14 residues.

Sequencing was done on a sample of PBMCs or T cells enriched from blood (not recorded which). This sequence was found in a woman aged 25 to 39 who had been exposed to COVID-19. The rearrangement links TRBV3-1 (or the pseudogene TRBV3-2) to TRBJ2-7; TRBD1 matches 9 bases. This CDR3 reads CASSPGQGTREQYF. CDR3 DNA: TGTGCCAGCAGCCCGGGACAGGGAACTAGAGAGCAGTACTTC.